This entry is about one T cell receptor (beta chain). Profiling relied on immunoSEQ multiplex PCR, and the TCRdb table lists in-frame clones only, not all of them. The sample yields roughly 130,000 clones, approximately 88% seen once. These data belong to a study of T cell responses to AZD1222 COVID-19 vaccine. This CDR3 spans 13 amino acids. The ends lost 6 bases at V and 6 bases at J; junction bases unmatched: 2. The V gene's germline CDR1 is SNHLY and CDR2 FYNNEI. J is TRBJ1-5 and V is TRBV2; 10 bases are a match to TRBD1. The input for sequencing was peripheral blood, taken on day 0 of AZD1222 vaccination. The source of this sequence is an adult in good health. The CDR3 protein is CASRGTGVQPQHF. CDR3 coding DNA: TGTGCCAGCAGGGGGACAGGGGTTCAGCCCCAGCATTTT.